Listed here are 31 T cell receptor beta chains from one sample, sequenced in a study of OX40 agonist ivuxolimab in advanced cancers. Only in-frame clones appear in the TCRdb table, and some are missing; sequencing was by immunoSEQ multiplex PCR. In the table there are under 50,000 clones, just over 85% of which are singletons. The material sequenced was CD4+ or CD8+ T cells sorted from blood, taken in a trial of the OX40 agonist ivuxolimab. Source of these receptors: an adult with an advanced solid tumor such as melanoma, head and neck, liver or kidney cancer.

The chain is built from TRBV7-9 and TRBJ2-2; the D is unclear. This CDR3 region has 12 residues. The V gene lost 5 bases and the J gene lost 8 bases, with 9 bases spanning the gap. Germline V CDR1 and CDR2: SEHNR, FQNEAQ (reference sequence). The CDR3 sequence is CASSASRGELFF. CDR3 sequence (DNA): TGTGCCAGCAGCGCTTCCCGGGGGGAGCTGTTTTTT.

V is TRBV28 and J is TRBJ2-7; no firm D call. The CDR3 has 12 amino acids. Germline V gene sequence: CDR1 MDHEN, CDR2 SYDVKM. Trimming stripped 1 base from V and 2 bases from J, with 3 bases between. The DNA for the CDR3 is TGTGCCAGCAGTTTATTCCCCTACGAGCAGTACTTC. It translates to CASSLFPYEQYF. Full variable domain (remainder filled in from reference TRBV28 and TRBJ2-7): DVKVTQSSRYLVKRTGEKVFLECVQDMDHENMFWYRQDPGLGLRLIYFSYDVKMKEKGDIPEGYSVSREKKERFSLILESASTNQTSMYLCASSLFPYEQYFGPGTRLTVT.

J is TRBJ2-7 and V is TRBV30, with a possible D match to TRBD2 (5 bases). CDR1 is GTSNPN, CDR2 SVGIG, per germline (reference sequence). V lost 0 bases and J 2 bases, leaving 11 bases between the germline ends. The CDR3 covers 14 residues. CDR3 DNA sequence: TGTGCCTGGAGTGTCACCCGGGGTCCCTACGAGCAGTACTTC. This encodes CAWSVTRGPYEQYF.

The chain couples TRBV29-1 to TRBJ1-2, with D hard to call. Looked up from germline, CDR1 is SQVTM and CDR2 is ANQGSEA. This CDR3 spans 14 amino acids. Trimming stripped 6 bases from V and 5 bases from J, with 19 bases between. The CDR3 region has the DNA TGCAGCGTGGGTGGAGGGAGTATGGGGTATGGCTACACCTTC. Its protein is CSVGGGSMGYGYTF.

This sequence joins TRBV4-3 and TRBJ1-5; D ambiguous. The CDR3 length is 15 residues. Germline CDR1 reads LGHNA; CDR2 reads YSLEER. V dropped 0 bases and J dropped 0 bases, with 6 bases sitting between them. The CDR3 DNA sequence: TGCGCCAGCAGCCAAGATCTGAATAGCAATCAGCCCCAGCATTTT. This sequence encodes CASSQDLNSNQPQHF.

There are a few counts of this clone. CDR3 loop: CASSQDRGGRFF. CDR3 sequence (DNA): TGCGCCAGCAGCCAAGATAGGGGAGGTCGGTTCTTC. This chain uses TRBV4-1 with TRBJ2-1; TRBD2 might be the D (6 bases). Germline lookup yields CDR1 MGHRA and CDR2 YSYEKL. The CDR3 sequence is 12 residues long. Trimming removed 0 bases from V and 15 bases from J, with 12 bases in between.

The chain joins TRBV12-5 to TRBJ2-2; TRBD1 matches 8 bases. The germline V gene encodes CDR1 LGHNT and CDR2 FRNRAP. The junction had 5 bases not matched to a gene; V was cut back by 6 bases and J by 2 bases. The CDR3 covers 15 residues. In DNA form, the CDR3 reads TGTGCTAGTGGGACCGGACAGGGAAACACCGGGGAGCTGTTTTTT. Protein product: CASGTGQGNTGELFF. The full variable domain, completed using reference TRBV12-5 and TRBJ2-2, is DARVTQTPRHKVTEMGQEVTMRCQPILGHNTVFWYRQTMMQGLELLAYFRNRAPLDDSGMPKDRFSAEMPDATLATLKIQPSEPRDSAVYFCASGTGQGNTGELFFGEGSRLTVL.

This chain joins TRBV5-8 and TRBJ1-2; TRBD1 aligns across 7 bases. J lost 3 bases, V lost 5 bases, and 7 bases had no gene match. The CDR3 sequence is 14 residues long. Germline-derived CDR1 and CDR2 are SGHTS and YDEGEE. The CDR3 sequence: CASRQSGQHYGYTF. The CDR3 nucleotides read TGTGCCAGCAGACAATCGGGACAGCACTATGGCTACACCTTC.

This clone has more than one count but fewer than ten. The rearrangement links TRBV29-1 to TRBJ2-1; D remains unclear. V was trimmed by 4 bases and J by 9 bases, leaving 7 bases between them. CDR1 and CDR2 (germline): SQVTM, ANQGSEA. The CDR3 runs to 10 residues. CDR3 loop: CSVGDLEQFF. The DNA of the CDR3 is TGCAGCGTTGGAGATCTTGAGCAGTTCTTC.

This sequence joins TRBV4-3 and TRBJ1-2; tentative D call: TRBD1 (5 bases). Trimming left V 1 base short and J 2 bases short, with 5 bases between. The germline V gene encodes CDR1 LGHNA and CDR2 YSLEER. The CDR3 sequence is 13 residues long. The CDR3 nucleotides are TGCGCCAGCAGCCAAGGACAGAACTATGGCTACACCTTC. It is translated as CASSQGQNYGYTF.

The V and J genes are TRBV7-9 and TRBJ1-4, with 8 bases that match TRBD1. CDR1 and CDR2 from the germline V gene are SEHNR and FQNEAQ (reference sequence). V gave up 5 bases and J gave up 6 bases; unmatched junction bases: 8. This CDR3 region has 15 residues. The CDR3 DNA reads TGTGCCAGCAGCCTAACAGGGGGGGGTGATGAAAAACTGTTTTTT. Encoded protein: CASSLTGGGDEKLFF.

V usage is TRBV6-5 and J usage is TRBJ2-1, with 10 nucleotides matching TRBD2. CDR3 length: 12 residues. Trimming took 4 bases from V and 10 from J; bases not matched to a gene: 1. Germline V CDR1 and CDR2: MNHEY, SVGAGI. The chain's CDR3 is CASSSSGGEQFF. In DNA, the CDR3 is TGTGCCAGCAGTTCTAGCGGGGGAGAGCAGTTCTTC.

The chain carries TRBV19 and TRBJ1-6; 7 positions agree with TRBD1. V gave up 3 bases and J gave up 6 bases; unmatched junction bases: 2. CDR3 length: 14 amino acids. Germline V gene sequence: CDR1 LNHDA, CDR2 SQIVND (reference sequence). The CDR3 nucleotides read TGTGCCAGTAGTATTCGACAGGGTAATTCACCCCTCCACTTT. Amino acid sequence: CASSIRQGNSPLHF.

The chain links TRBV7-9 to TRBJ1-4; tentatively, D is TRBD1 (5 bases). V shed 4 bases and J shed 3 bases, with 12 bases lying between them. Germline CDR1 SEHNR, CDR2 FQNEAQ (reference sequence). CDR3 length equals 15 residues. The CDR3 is CASSSGWGSNEKLFF. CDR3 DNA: TGTGCCAGCAGCTCAGGGTGGGGTTCTAATGAAAAACTGTTTTTT.

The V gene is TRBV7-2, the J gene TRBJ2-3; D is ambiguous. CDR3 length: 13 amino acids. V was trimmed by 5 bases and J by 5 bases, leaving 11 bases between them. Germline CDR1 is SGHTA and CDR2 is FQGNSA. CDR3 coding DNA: TGTGCCAGCAGCCCCCGCCCCAAAGATACGCAGTATTTT. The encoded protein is CASSPRPKDTQYF.

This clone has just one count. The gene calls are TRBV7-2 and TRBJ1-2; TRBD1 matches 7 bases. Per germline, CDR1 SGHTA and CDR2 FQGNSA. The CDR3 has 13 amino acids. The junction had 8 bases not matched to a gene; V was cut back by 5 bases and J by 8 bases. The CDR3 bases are TGTGCCAGCAGCCAAGGACAGGCCGCGGGCTACACCTTC. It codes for CASSQGQAAGYTF.

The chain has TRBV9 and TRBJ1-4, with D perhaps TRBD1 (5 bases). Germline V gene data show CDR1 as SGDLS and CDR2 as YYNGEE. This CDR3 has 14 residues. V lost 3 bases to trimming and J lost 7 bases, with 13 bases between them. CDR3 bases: TGTGCCAGCAGCGCGGGCGGGGGAGGTGAAAAACTGTTTTTT. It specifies CASSAGGGGEKLFF.

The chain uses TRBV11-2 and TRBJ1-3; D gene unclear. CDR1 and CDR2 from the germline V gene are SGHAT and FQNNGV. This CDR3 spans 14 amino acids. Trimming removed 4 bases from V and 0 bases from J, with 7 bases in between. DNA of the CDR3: TGTGCCAGCAGCTCTAGGTCCTCTGGAAACACCATATATTTT. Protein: CASSSRSSGNTIYF.

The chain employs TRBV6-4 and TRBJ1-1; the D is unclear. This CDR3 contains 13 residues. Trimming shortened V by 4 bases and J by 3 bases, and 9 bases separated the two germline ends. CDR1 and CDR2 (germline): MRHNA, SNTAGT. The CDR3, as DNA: TGTGCCAGCAGTGTTTCGTGGGACACTGAAGCTTTCTTT. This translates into CASSVSWDTEAFF.

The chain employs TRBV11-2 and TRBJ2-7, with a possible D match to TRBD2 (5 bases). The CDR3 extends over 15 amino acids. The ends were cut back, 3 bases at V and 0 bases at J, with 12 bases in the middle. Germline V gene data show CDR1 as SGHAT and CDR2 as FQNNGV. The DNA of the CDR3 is TGTGCCAGCAGCTTTGGCGGGTCGAACTCCTACGAGCAGTACTTC. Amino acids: CASSFGGSNSYEQYF.

The CDR3 DNA sequence: TGTGCCAGCAGAAATAGCGTAACAGGGTTGAACGAAAAACTGTTTTTT. It yields the protein CASRNSVTGLNEKLFF. The chain recombines TRBV28 with TRBJ1-4; a possible D gene is TRBD1 (6 bases). V lost 6 bases to trimming and J lost 8 bases, with 22 bases between them. The CDR3 length is 16 residues. Germline CDR1 reads MDHEN; CDR2 reads SYDVKM.

The CDR3 region is CASSDRDFLADEQYF. CDR3 DNA sequence: TGTGCCAGCAGCGACCGGGACTTTCTCGCCGACGAGCAGTACTTC. This sequence joins TRBV21-1 and TRBJ2-7; whether TRBD2, the table's D call, matches the DNA was not checked. TRBV21-1 is a known pseudogene. The length of the CDR3 is 15 residues.

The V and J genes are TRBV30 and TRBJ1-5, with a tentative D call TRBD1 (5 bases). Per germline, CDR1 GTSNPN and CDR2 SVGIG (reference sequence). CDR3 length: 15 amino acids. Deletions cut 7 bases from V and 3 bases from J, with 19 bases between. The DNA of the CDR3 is TGTGCCTCAGCCCCGGGCCGGGGGACCAATCAGCCCCAGCATTTT. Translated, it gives CASAPGRGTNQPQHF.

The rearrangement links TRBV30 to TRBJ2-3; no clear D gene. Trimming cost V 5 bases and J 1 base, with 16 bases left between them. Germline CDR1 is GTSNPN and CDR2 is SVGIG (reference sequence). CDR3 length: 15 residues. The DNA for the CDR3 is TGTGCCTGGGCCCCACGCGGAAAAGGCACAGATACGCAGTATTTT. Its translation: CAWAPRGKGTDTQYF. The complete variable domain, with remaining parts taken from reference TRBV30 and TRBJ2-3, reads SQTIHQWPATLVQPVGSPLSLECTVEGTSNPNLYWYRQAAGRGLQLLFYSVGIGQISSEVPQNLSASRPQDRQFILSSKKLLLSDSGFYLCAWAPRGKGTDTQYFGPGTRLTVL.

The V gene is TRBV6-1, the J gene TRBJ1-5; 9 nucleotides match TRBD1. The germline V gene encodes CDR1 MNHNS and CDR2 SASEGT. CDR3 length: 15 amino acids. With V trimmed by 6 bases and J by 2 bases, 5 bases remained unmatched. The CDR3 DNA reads TGTGCCAGCAGCCTGGACAGGGGAGGCAATCAGCCCCAGCATTTT. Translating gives CASSLDRGGNQPQHF.

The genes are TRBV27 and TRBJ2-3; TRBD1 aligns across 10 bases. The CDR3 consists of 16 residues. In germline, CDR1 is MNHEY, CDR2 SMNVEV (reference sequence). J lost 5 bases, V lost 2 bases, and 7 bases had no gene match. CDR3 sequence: CASSLKDRGREDTQYF. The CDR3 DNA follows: TGTGCCAGCAGTTTAAAAGACAGGGGGCGCGAAGATACGCAGTATTTT.

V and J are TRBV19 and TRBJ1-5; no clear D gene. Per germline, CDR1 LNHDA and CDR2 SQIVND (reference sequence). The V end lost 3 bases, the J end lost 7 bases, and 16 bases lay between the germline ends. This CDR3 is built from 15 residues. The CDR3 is CASSIGGASRQPQHF. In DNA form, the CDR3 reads TGTGCCAGTAGTATTGGTGGCGCGAGCAGACAGCCCCAGCATTTT. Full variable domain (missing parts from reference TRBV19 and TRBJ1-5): DGGITQSPKYLFRKEGQNVTLSCEQNLNHDAMYWYRQDPGQGLRLIYYSQIVNDFQKGDIAEGYSVSREKKESFPLTVTSAQKNPTAFYLCASSIGGASRQPQHFGDGTRLSIL.

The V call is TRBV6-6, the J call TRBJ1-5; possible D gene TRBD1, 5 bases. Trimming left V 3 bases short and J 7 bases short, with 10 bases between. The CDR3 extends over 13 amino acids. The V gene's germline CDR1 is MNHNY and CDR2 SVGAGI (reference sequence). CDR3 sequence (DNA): TGTGCCAGCAGTTATCAGGGTTGGCAGCCCCAGCATTTT. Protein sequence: CASSYQGWQPQHF.

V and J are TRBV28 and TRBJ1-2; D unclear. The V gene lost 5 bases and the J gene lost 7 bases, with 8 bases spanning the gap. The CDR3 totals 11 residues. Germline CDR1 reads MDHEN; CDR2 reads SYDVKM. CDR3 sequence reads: CASSDPSGYTF. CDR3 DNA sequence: TGTGCCAGCAGTGATCCCAGTGGCTACACCTTC.

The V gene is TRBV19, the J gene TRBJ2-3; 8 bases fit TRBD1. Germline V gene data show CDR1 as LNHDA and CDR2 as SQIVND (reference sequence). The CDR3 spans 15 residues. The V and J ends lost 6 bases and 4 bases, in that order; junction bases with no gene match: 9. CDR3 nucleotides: TGTGCCAGTAGCCCTCGGACAGGGAACTCAGATACGCAGTATTTT. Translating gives CASSPRTGNSDTQYF. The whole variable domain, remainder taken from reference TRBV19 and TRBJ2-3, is DGGITQSPKYLFRKEGQNVTLSCEQNLNHDAMYWYRQDPGQGLRLIYYSQIVNDFQKGDIAEGYSVSREKKESFPLTVTSAQKNPTAFYLCASSPRTGNSDTQYFGPGTRLTVL.

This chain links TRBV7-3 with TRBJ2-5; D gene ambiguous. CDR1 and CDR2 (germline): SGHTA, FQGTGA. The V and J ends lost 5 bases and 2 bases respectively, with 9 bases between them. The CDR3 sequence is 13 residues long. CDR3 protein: CASSRLQQETQYF. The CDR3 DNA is TGTGCCAGCAGCCGATTGCAGCAAGAGACCCAGTACTTC. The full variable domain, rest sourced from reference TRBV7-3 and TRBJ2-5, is GAGVSQTPSNKVTEKGKYVELRCDPISGHTALYWYRQSLGQGPEFLIYFQGTGAADDSGLPNDRFFAVRPEGSVSTLKIQRTERGDSAVYLCASSRLQQETQYFGPGTRLLVL.